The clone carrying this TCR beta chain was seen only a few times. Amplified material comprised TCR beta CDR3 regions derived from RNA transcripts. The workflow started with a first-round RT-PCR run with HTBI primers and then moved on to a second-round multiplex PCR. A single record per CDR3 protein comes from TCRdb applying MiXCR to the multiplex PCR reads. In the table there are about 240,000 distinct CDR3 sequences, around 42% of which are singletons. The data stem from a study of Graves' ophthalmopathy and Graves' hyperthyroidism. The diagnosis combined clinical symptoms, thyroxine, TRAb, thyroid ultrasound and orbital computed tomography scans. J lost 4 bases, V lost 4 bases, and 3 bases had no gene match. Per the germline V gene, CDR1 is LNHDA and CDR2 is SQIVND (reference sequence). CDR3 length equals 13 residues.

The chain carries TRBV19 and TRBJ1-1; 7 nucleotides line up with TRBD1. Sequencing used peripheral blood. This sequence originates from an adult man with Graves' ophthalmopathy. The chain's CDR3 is CASSTDRATEAFF. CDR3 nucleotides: TGTGCCAGTAGTACTGACAGGGCCACTGAAGCTTTCTTT.